This paragraph reports one T cell receptor (beta chain). Profiling relied on immunoSEQ multiplex PCR, and the TCRdb table lists in-frame clones only, not all of them. The sample lists approximately 160,000 clones, roughly 88% occurring once. This entry comes from a study of blood T cell repertoires in COVID-19. V lost 5 bases and J lost 4; bases outside the gene matches: 5. CDR3 length: 14 residues. Germline-derived CDR1 and CDR2 are SEHNR and FQNEAQ (reference sequence). The sequence came from a man in his sixties who had recovered from COVID-19. Input material: peripheral blood. The J gene is TRBJ1-2, the V gene TRBV7-9, with TRBD1 identical over 9 bases. CDR3 sequence reads: CASSPGTGSYGYTF. CDR3 in DNA: TGTGCCAGCAGCCCAGGGACAGGGTCCTATGGCTACACCTTC.